This entry lists 24 T cell receptor beta chains sequenced from one sample in a study of T cell repertoires in cytomegalovirus infection. One entry per CDR3 protein, called by TCRdb with MiXCR from the reads. The table has about 470,000 distinct CDR3 sequences, approximately 42% seen once. Their cognate antigens are unknown. Here the sequenced sample was cultured PBMCs, taken from culture after CMV antigen stimulation. The receptors shown here come from a human donor in good health (CMV status not recorded). Some clones in this sample may be carry-over from other donors' samples.

The chain employs TRBV4-3 and TRBJ1-2, with TRBD1 matching 12 bases. Trimming cost V 0 bases and J 4 bases; bases outside gene matches: 3. The germline gives CDR1 LGHNA, CDR2 YSLEER. The CDR3 has 16 residues. The CDR3 DNA reads as TGCGCCAGCAGCCAAGAGGGGACAGGGGGCATCTATGGCTACACCTTC. Encoded protein: CASSQEGTGGIYGYTF.

This clonotype was counted between two and nine times. This rearrangement joins TRBV19 to TRBJ1-5, with D unclear. Per germline, CDR1 LNHDA and CDR2 SQIVND (reference sequence). Deletions cut 6 bases from V and 4 bases from J, with 16 bases between. The CDR3 is 15 amino acids. In nucleotides, the CDR3 is TGTGCCAGTAGGAGGCCCCTTGAGATTAATCAGCCCCAGCATTTT. Translating gives CASRRPLEINQPQHF.

The chain recombines TRBV7-2 with TRBJ2-2; D is unresolved. Germline-derived CDR1 and CDR2 are SGHTA and FQGNSA. The CDR3 is 15 amino acids. Trimming cost V 1 base and J 6 bases, with 12 bases left between them. Written as DNA, the CDR3 is TGTGCCAGCAGCTTAGGGCCGGAAAGCGCCGGGGAGCTGTTTTTT. Translation: CASSLGPESAGELFF.

The chain employs TRBV7-9 and TRBJ2-7; D is uncertain. Germline CDR1 SEHNR, CDR2 FQNEAQ (reference sequence). V shed 5 bases and J shed 3 bases, with 8 bases lying between them. The CDR3 spans 12 residues. CDR3 sequence reads: CASSPLGYEQYF. In DNA form, the CDR3 reads TGTGCCAGCAGCCCCCTTGGCTACGAGCAGTACTTC.

J is TRBJ1-5 and V is TRBV6-6; D is ambiguous. This CDR3 has 13 residues. V lost 2 bases to trimming and J lost 7 bases, with 9 bases between them. Per the germline V gene, CDR1 is MNHNY and CDR2 is SVGAGI (reference sequence). The CDR3 is CASSYTEGQPQHF. In DNA form, the CDR3 reads TGTGCCAGCAGTTACACCGAAGGGCAGCCCCAGCATTTT.

Note on this clonotype: At one of its ends the junction is not consistent with the germline gene, which may arise from a read error. The chain joins TRBV7-8 to TRBJ1-4; TRBD1 matches at 7 bases. This CDR3 is 16 amino acids long. CDR1 and CDR2 (germline): SGHVS, FQNEAQ. Here the CDR3 reads CASSPPPGQPNEKLIF. CDR3 DNA: TGTGCCAGCAGCCCGCCGCCGGGACAGCCTAATGAAAAACTGATTTTT.

V is TRBV19 and J is TRBJ1-1, with a tentative D call TRBD1 (5 bases). The CDR3 totals 14 residues. The V end lost 7 bases, the J end lost 5 bases, and 17 bases lay between the germline ends. Germline CDR1 LNHDA, CDR2 SQIVND (reference sequence). DNA of the CDR3: TGTGCCAGTAATGGTGGAAAGGGGAGGACTGAAGCTTTCTTT. Residues: CASNGGKGRTEAFF.

The chain is built from TRBV6-5 and TRBJ2-1, with D tentatively TRBD1 or TRBD2 (5 bases each). This CDR3 contains 16 residues. Germline CDR1 reads MNHEY; CDR2 reads SVGAGI. Trimming pared 6 bases from V and 0 bases from J, leaving 15 bases between. The CDR3 DNA reads as TGTGCCAGCAGCCGTGAGGGGCATAGCTCCTACAATGAGCAGTTCTTC. Protein sequence: CASSREGHSSYNEQFF.

CDR3 residues: CSATPGGGTDTQYF. The CDR3 DNA is TGCAGTGCTACCCCAGGGGGAGGCACAGATACGCAGTATTTT. The rearrangement joins TRBV20-1 to TRBJ2-3; TRBD1 matches at 7 bases. Germline V gene sequence: CDR1 DFQATT, CDR2 SNEGSKA (reference sequence). CDR3 length equals 14 residues. The V gene end was trimmed by 4 bases and the J gene end by 1 base; junction bases not matched to a gene: 5.

In this sample, this clonotype turned up once. The gene calls are TRBV2 and TRBJ2-7, with D uncertain. This CDR3 contains 13 residues. CDR1 is SNHLY, CDR2 FYNNEI, per germline. V lost 4 bases and J lost 5, with 12 bases in between. CDR3 in DNA: TGTGCCAGCAGTGTAGGCCCCGAGGACGAGCAGTACTTC. Its protein is CASSVGPEDEQYF.

This chain connects TRBV18 to TRBJ1-1; D may be TRBD1 (5 bases). Between the trimmed V and J ends, which lost 2 bases and 0 bases, there was a span of 13 bases. The CDR3 extends over 16 amino acids. Germline V gene lookup returns CDR1 KGHSH and CDR2 LQKENI. The CDR3 sequence is CASSPSRGGMNTEAFF. The CDR3, as DNA: TGTGCCAGCTCACCAAGTCGGGGGGGAATGAACACTGAAGCTTTCTTT.

CDR3 sequence reads: CASSARTGGPTPRQPQHF. In nucleotides, the CDR3 is TGTGCCAGCAGCGCACGGACTGGGGGGCCAACCCCGAGGCAGCCCCAGCATTTT. The chain couples TRBV7-6 to TRBJ1-5; a possible D gene is TRBD1 (6 bases). The CDR3 totals 18 residues. Trimming took 5 bases from V and 7 from J, leaving 27 bases between them. Germline V gene data show CDR1 as SGHVS and CDR2 as FNYEAQ.

This clonotype has more than one count but fewer than ten. The rearrangement links TRBV7-2 to TRBJ2-1; 8 positions agree with TRBD2. The CDR3 is 15 amino acids. Germline V gives CDR1 SGHTA, CDR2 FQGNSA. The junction had 12 bases not matched to a gene; V was cut back by 7 bases and J by 7 bases. The CDR3 nucleotides are TGTGCCAGCAAGGTCCGCGGGGGGTTTGGAAATGAGCAGTTCTTC. This codes for CASKVRGGFGNEQFF.

This clonotype was found a few times. The rearrangement links TRBV10-3 to TRBJ2-3; 12 bases match TRBD2. Germline CDR1 reads ENHRY; CDR2 reads SYGVKD. J gave up 5 bases and V 5 bases, and 8 bases lay outside the gene matches. The CDR3 is 16 amino acids. The CDR3 here is CAISTSSGGARDTQYF. CDR3 bases: TGTGCCATCAGTACCTCTAGCGGGGGGGCCAGAGATACGCAGTATTTT.

The gene calls are TRBV6-8 and TRBJ2-3; D gene ambiguous. The germline V and J ends were trimmed by 9 bases and 3 bases, with 13 bases remaining between them. This CDR3 contains 13 residues. Germline CDR1 is MNHGY and CDR2 is SAAAGT. CDR3 sequence (DNA): TGTGCCAGTAAAATGCGACTGACAGATACGCAGTATTTT. Residues: CASKMRLTDTQYF.

A few counts support this clonotype. V and J are TRBV12-3 or TRBV12-4 and TRBJ2-2; possibly TRBD2 for D (6 bases). V lost 3 bases, J lost 5 bases, and 13 bases lay in between. This CDR3 contains 15 residues. The chain's CDR3 is CASSFAGRGTGELFF. The DNA of the CDR3 is TGTGCCAGCAGTTTCGCGGGACGGGGAACCGGGGAGCTGTTTTTT.

This chain connects TRBV29-1 to TRBJ2-3; 7 bases line up with TRBD1. V dropped 6 bases and J dropped 4; count of bases not matched to a gene: 7. The CDR3 covers 13 residues. The germline gives CDR1 SQVTM, CDR2 ANQGSEA. The CDR3 spells CSVTRGRADTQYF. The CDR3 DNA reads TGCAGCGTGACCAGGGGGAGAGCAGATACGCAGTATTTT.

This clonotype was seen repeatedly, ten times or more. The V gene is TRBV12-3 or TRBV12-4, the J gene TRBJ2-7; D gene uncertain. This CDR3 is built from 13 residues. V lost 6 bases to trimming and J lost 2 bases, with 11 bases between them. The CDR3 region has the DNA TGTGCCAGCAGGGCGGCCTCCACCTACGAGCAGTACTTC. It yields the protein CASRAASTYEQYF.

The sample holds a few counts of this clonotype. This chain joins TRBV6-6 and TRBJ1-5, with 8 bases fitting TRBD1. This CDR3 is built from 16 residues. Germline V gene data show CDR1 as MNHNY and CDR2 as SVGAGI (reference sequence). The V gene end was trimmed by 1 base and the J gene end by 6 bases; junction bases not matched to a gene: 8. The CDR3, as DNA: TGTGCCAGCAGTTACTGGACAGGGAGCCATCCTCAGCCCCAGCATTTT. This encodes CASSYWTGSHPQPQHF.

The chain combines TRBV20-1 with TRBJ2-5; TRBD2 matches 10 bases. The CDR3 contains 14 residues. Trimming cost V 1 base and J 4 bases; bases outside gene matches: 3. The germline V gene has CDR1 DFQATT and CDR2 SNEGSKA (reference sequence). The CDR3 nucleotides are TGCAGTGCTAGAGTAGCGGGGGGACGAGAGACCCAGTACTTC. As protein: CSARVAGGRETQYF.

The V and J genes are TRBV29-1 and TRBJ2-3, with TRBD2 matching 9 bases. V shed 7 bases, J shed 3 bases, and the junction held 5 bases outside the gene matches. Germline V CDR1 and CDR2: SQVTM, ANQGSEA. The CDR3 runs 13 residues. This CDR3 reads CSGSGRLTDTQYF. In nucleotides, the CDR3 is TGCAGCGGGAGCGGGAGGTTGACAGATACGCAGTATTTT.

This rearrangement joins TRBV7-8 to TRBJ2-3, with TRBD2 identical over 12 bases. Trimming took 0 bases from V and 4 from J; bases not matched to a gene: 8. CDR3 length: 18 residues. Germline CDR1 is SGHVS and CDR2 is FQNEAQ. The CDR3 here is CASSLAPLAGGVADTQYF. In DNA form, the CDR3 reads TGTGCCAGCAGCTTAGCGCCCCTAGCGGGAGGGGTGGCAGATACGCAGTATTTT.

This chain joins TRBV2 and TRBJ2-1; D is unresolved. The germline V gene encodes CDR1 SNHLY and CDR2 FYNNEI. The V and J ends lost 4 bases and 1 base respectively, with 17 bases between them. This CDR3 is 17 amino acids long. The CDR3 bases are TGTGCCAGCAGTGTGGGCGTCAGCCGACTTTCCTACAATGAGCAGTTCTTC. Amino acid sequence: CASSVGVSRLSYNEQFF.

The V and J genes are TRBV2 and TRBJ2-2; 8 bases align to TRBD2. This CDR3 has 15 amino acids. Germline V gene data show CDR1 as SNHLY and CDR2 as FYNNEI. Trimming at V came to 4 bases and at J to 7 bases, leaving 8 bases not matched to a gene. Here the CDR3 DNA reads TGTGCCAGCAGTGTATCGCGGGCGGGAGGCGGGGAGCTGTTTTTT. Translation: CASSVSRAGGGELFF.